This TCR beta chain was sequenced during a study of shared clonotypes between healthy human individuals. General study findings and limits: When naive CD4 clonotypes were compared across several donors, 5% to 5.5% were shared.

The CDR3 sequence is 16 residues long. V shed 4 bases, J shed 10 bases, and the junction held 8 bases outside the gene matches. Germline V gene sequence: CDR1 MDHEN, CDR2 SYDVKM. Assay execution took place at the deep level. Generated by immunoSEQ multiplex PCR, the TCRdb table keeps only in-frame clones and is missing some. Of millions of clones in the sample, over 85% were seen once. CD45RO-negative cells were positively selected for CCR7, leaving out terminally differentiated effector memory CD45RA+ cells. All donors were healthy HIV-negative adults lacking recent acute infections or vaccinations. Concerning this clone: Its antigen is undetermined.

This clonotype originated in a man aged 18 to 29 in good health. The sequencing sample was made of naive CD8+ T cells sorted from blood. The chain joins TRBV28 to TRBJ2-1; 15 nucleotides agree with TRBD2. The CDR3: CASSSRTSGGAGEQFF. Written as DNA, the CDR3 is TGTGCCAGCAGTTCCCGGACTAGCGGGGGGGCTGGAGAGCAGTTCTTC.